These T cell receptor beta chains were read from a single sample in a study of PD-1 and CTLA-4 blockade in melanoma. Produced via immunoSEQ multiplex PCR; TCRdb's table is partial and in-frame only. The sample records some 33,000 clones, around 90% being singletons. This material consisted of CD8+ T cells from peripheral blood, taken from a patient given anti-PD-1 treatment. The receptors originated from a human donor with melanoma. Each CDR3 is given with its conserved first and last residue. Fields, in order: D gene, clone size, V gene, J gene, CDR3 protein, CDR3 DNA. D genes are given only for firm matches. Rows give clone size only sometimes, using once, few, many, or a class for an expanded clone.

>TRBD2|NA|TRBV9|TRBJ2-1
CASSVVPGGPDEQFF
TGTGCCAGCAGCGTAGTTCCGGGGGGGCCCGATGAGCAGTTCTTC
>TRBD1|NA|TRBV28|TRBJ1-1
CASSYQGGGRTEAFF
TGTGCCAGCAGCTACCAAGGGGGCGGAAGGACTGAAGCTTTCTTT
>NA|NA|TRBV9|TRBJ1-2
CASSDGYTF
TGTGCCAGCAGCGATGGCTACACCTTC
>NA|NA|TRBV6-5|TRBJ1-1
CASSYGGRGVPEAFF
TGTGCCAGCAGTTACGGGGGCAGGGGTGTTCCTGAAGCTTTCTTT
>NA|NA|TRBV11-3|TRBJ2-6
CASSEGGSGANVLTF
TGTGCCAGCAGCGAGGGGGGGTCTGGGGCCAACGTCCTGACTTTC
>TRBD1|NA|TRBV19|TRBJ1-6
CASTGQGAPNSPLHF
TGTGCCAGTACCGGACAGGGGGCGCCTAATTCACCCCTCCACTTT
>NA|NA|TRBV29-1|TRBJ1-1
CSVTTDKNTEAFF
TGCAGCGTTACGACGGACAAGAACACTGAAGCTTTCTTT
>NA|once|TRBV7-6|TRBJ1-6
CASSSGSLPSSYNSPLHF
TGTGCCAGCAGCTCCGGGTCTCTCCCCAGCTCCTATAATTCACCCCTCCACTTT
>TRBD1|NA|TRBV28|TRBJ1-2
CASSPRDSYGYTF
TGTGCCAGCAGTCCCCGGGACAGTTATGGCTACACCTTC
>NA|NA|TRBV13|TRBJ2-1
CASSLGRGRVEQFF
TGTGCCAGCAGCTTAGGCAGGGGGAGGGTTGAGCAGTTCTTC
>NA|NA|TRBV4-3|TRBJ2-2
CASSQDGVNTGELFF
TGCGCCAGCAGCCAAGATGGGGTGAACACCGGGGAGCTGTTTTTT
>TRBD1|NA|TRBV9|TRBJ1-1
CASSVSDRGMRTEAFF
TGTGCCAGCAGCGTTTCCGACAGGGGGATGAGAACTGAAGCTTTCTTT
>NA|NA|TRBV4-2|TRBJ2-1
CASSSTMDEQFF
TGTGCCAGCAGCTCCACTATGGATGAGCAGTTCTTC
>NA|few|TRBV28|TRBJ1-1
CASSPWGSEAFF
TGTGCCAGCAGCCCCTGGGGCAGTGAAGCTTTCTTT
>NA|NA|TRBV25-1|TRBJ2-7
CASSAPGLSYEQYF
TGTGCCAGCAGTGCTCCGGGACTCAGCTACGAGCAGTACTTC
>TRBD1|NA|TRBV9|TRBJ2-7
CASSVEGTASYEQYF
TGTGCCAGCAGCGTAGAGGGGACAGCATCCTACGAGCAGTACTTC
>NA|NA|TRBV19|TRBJ1-1
CATWGGMGTEAFF
TGTGCCACCTGGGGGGGAATGGGGACTGAAGCTTTCTTT
>TRBD1|NA|TRBV2|TRBJ1-5
CASLGQGSNQPQHF
TGTGCCAGCCTGGGACAGGGTAGCAATCAGCCCCAGCATTTT
>NA|NA|TRBV6-2/TRBV6-3|TRBJ2-7
CASSYHTGQGPQGYEQYF
TGTGCCAGCAGTTACCATACTGGACAAGGCCCGCAGGGGTACGAGCAGTACTTC
>NA|NA|TRBV27|TRBJ2-3
CASTSSGRLYTQYF
TGTGCCAGCACCTCCAGTGGGCGCCTCTATACGCAGTATTTT
>TRBD1|NA|TRBV5-6|TRBJ1-5
CASSLGDRVQPQHF
TGTGCCAGCAGCTTGGGGGACAGAGTTCAGCCCCAGCATTTT
>NA|NA|TRBV19|TRBJ1-4
CASSPSGVEKLFF
TGTGCCAGTAGCCCCTCGGGGGTTGAAAAACTGTTTTTT
>NA|NA|TRBV7-9|TRBJ2-1
CASTPGSGSSYNEQFF
TGTGCCAGCACCCCGGGCAGTGGGAGCTCCTACAATGAGCAGTTCTTC
>NA|NA|TRBV6-2/TRBV6-3|TRBJ2-3
CASSLGPGTDTQYF
TGTGCCAGCAGTCTAGGGCCGGGGACAGATACGCAGTATTTT
>NA|NA|TRBV7-2|TRBJ1-5
CASSLATQPQHF
TGTGCCAGCAGCTTGGCGACTCAGCCCCAGCATTTT
>TRBD1|few|TRBV13|TRBJ1-5
CASSEGGGRQPQHF
TGTGCCAGCAGCGAAGGAGGGGGCCGGCAGCCCCAGCATTTT
>NA|NA|TRBV27|TRBJ1-1
CASSRGRSFEAFF
TGTGCCAGCAGCCGGGGGAGGTCTTTTGAAGCTTTCTTT
>NA|once|TRBV27|TRBJ1-1
CASAWGTEAFF
TGTGCCAGCGCTTGGGGCACTGAAGCTTTCTTT
>NA|once|TRBV7-8|TRBJ2-4
CASSARRGHKDIQYF
TGTGCCAGCAGCGCCCGAAGGGGCCATAAGGACATTCAGTACTTC
>TRBD1|NA|TRBV4-1|TRBJ1-5
CASSQGPGTGSYIRYQPQHF
TGCGCCAGCAGCCAAGGCCCGGGGACAGGGTCGTATATCCGGTATCAGCCCCAGCATTTT
>NA|NA|TRBV9|TRBJ2-1
CASSVERDRHNEQFF
TGTGCCAGCAGCGTAGAAAGGGACCGCCACAATGAGCAGTTCTTC
>NA|NA|TRBV7-2|TRBJ2-5
CASSGQTTVPETQYF
TGTGCCAGCAGCGGACAAACGACAGTACCAGAGACCCAGTACTTC
>NA|NA|TRBV4-1|TRBJ2-7
CASSQDASGLEQYF
TGCGCCAGCAGCCAAGATGCTTCCGGGCTCGAGCAGTACTTC
>NA|NA|TRBV4-1|TRBJ1-2
CASSQGAGYGYTF
TGCGCCAGCAGCCAAGGAGCAGGGTATGGCTACACCTTC
>TRBD1|NA|TRBV6-1|TRBJ1-5
CASSERGRGDQPQHF
TGTGCCAGCAGTGAAAGGGGCAGGGGGGATCAGCCCCAGCATTTT
>NA|NA|TRBV5-3|TRBJ1-6
CARSPRSGEGTYNSPLHF
TGTGCCAGAAGCCCCCGGTCGGGTGAAGGGACCTATAATTCACCCCTCCACTTT
>NA|once|TRBV6-5|TRBJ1-2
CASPQPGRPGYTF
TGTGCCAGCCCCCAACCGGGACGCCCTGGCTACACCTTC
>NA|NA|TRBV5-4|TRBJ2-5
CASSSQGGSQETQYF
TGTGCCAGCAGCTCCCAGGGGGGGAGCCAAGAGACCCAGTACTTC
>TRBD2|NA|TRBV13|TRBJ2-3
CASSSRGGSTDTQYF
TGTGCCAGCAGCTCCCGGGGGGGTAGCACAGATACGCAGTATTTT
>TRBD1|NA|TRBV2|TRBJ2-7
CASRPGQGAHEQYF
TGTGCCAGCAGGCCGGGACAGGGAGCCCACGAGCAGTACTTC
>NA|few|TRBV5-6|TRBJ2-7
CASSLLGYEQYF
TGTGCCAGCAGCCTTCTGGGCTACGAGCAGTACTTC
>NA|once|TRBV30|TRBJ2-7
CAWSVIGYEQYF
TGTGCCTGGAGTGTAATCGGCTACGAGCAGTACTTC
>TRBD1|NA|TRBV6-6|TRBJ2-7
CASSGSGTGVPYEQYF
TGTGCCAGCAGTGGCTCCGGGACAGGGGTCCCCTACGAGCAGTACTTC
>NA|NA|TRBV19|TRBJ2-1
CASSIENSREQFF
TGTGCCAGTAGTATAGAAAATAGCCGGGAGCAGTTCTTC
>TRBD1|once|TRBV5-5|TRBJ1-2
CASSWVGDRGLENYGYTF
TGTGCCAGCAGTTGGGTGGGGGACAGAGGTTTAGAAAACTATGGCTACACCTTC
>NA|NA|TRBV7-9|TRBJ1-1
CASSLSYTEAFF
TGTGCCAGCAGCTTATCGTACACTGAAGCTTTCTTT
>NA|NA|TRBV5-4|TRBJ1-1
CASSLMGGWAFF
TGTGCCAGCAGCTTAATGGGGGGGTGGGCTTTCTTT
>NA|NA|TRBV5-4|TRBJ2-7
CASSLGGSEQYF
TGTGCCAGCAGCTTGGGGGGAAGCGAGCAGTACTTC
>NA|once|TRBV6-5|TRBJ2-7
CASSWGYEQYF
TGTGCCAGCAGTTGGGGATACGAGCAGTACTTC
>NA|NA|TRBV5-4|TRBJ1-3
CASSLRAEEGGNTIYF
TGTGCCAGCAGCTTGAGGGCAGAAGAAGGTGGAAACACCATATATTTT
>NA|NA|TRBV7-3|TRBJ1-1
CASSKTGSYNTEAFF
TGTGCCAGCAGCAAAACAGGGTCTTATAACACTGAAGCTTTCTTT
>NA|NA|TRBV7-7|TRBJ2-3
CASRSPGHGWSDTQYF
TGTGCCAGCAGGTCCCCGGGACACGGGTGGTCAGATACGCAGTATTTT
>NA|NA|TRBV7-8|TRBJ2-2
CASSLGTNTGELFF
TGTGCCAGCAGCTTAGGGACGAACACCGGGGAGCTGTTTTTT
>NA|NA|TRBV9|TRBJ1-3
CASSLGQSGNTIYF
TGTGCCAGCAGCCTGGGGCAATCAGGAAACACCATATATTTT
>TRBD1|once|TRBV6-1|TRBJ2-7
CASRSDRTYEQYF
TGTGCCAGCAGGTCGGACAGGACCTACGAGCAGTACTTC
>NA|NA|TRBV6-5|TRBJ1-1
CASNQGTSEAFF
TGTGCCAGCAATCAAGGGACTTCTGAAGCTTTCTTT
>TRBD1|NA|TRBV6-5|TRBJ2-1
CASSPGQGIYNEQFF
TGTGCCAGCAGCCCGGGACAGGGGATCTACAATGAGCAGTTCTTC
>TRBD1|NA|TRBV12-5|TRBJ2-1
CASGLGQGEDEQFF
TGTGCTAGTGGCCTCGGACAGGGGGAGGATGAGCAGTTCTTC
>NA|NA|TRBV30|TRBJ2-3
CAWSVERSTDTQYF
TGTGCCTGGAGTGTCGAGCGGAGCACAGATACGCAGTATTTT
>TRBD1|NA|TRBV14|TRBJ1-4
CASSRGTATFEKLFF
TGTGCCAGCAGCCGGGGGACAGCAACCTTTGAAAAACTGTTTTTT